These 19 T cell receptor beta chains came from one sample sequenced in a study of CD8+CD57+ T cells in acquired aplastic anemia. According to the study, genomic DNA was the template for TCR beta VDJ and CDR3 profiling. TCRdb re-called the reads through MiXCR, storing one row per CDR3 protein. The data show about 160,000 distinct CDR3 sequences, around 75% seen once. Sequencing involved patients with CD8+CD57+ cell expansion previously shown by flow cytometry. Sequences were obtained from sorted CD4+, CD8+, or CD8+CD57+ T cells (not recorded which) from PBMCs. Receptors were obtained from a human donor with aplastic anemia.

The chain has TRBV2 and TRBJ1-1, with 8 nucleotides matching TRBD1. The V gene's germline CDR1 is SNHLY and CDR2 FYNNEI. Germline trimming cut 6 bases from V and 6 bases from J; bases unmatched to any gene: 6. The CDR3 consists of 13 residues. CDR3: CASSRDRQSEAFF. CDR3 coding DNA: TGTGCCAGCAGCCGGGACAGGCAATCTGAAGCTTTCTTT.

V and J are TRBV2 and TRBJ2-7, with D perhaps TRBD1 (6 bases). V was shortened by 8 bases and J by 4 bases, with 12 bases between the two germline ends. This CDR3 region has 12 residues. The V gene's germline CDR1 is SNHLY and CDR2 FYNNEI. The CDR3 here is CASRDNSYEQYF. CDR3 DNA: TGTGCCAGCCGGGACAACTCTTACGAGCAGTACTTC.

This clonotype has a single count. The genes are TRBV7-2 and TRBJ2-7; 14 nucleotides agree with TRBD2. The CDR3 extends over 17 amino acids. In germline, CDR1 is SGHTA, CDR2 FQGNSA. The V segment lost 3 bases and the J segment 6 bases; nucleotides outside the gene matches: 10. As DNA, the CDR3 is TGTGCCAGCAGCTTCGCGACTAGCGGGGGGGCCAGTCGCGAGCAGTACTTC. Translated: CASSFATSGGASREQYF.

V is TRBV2 and J is TRBJ2-7; D is unresolved. Germline CDR1 is SNHLY and CDR2 is FYNNEI. The CDR3 is 13 amino acids. V was cut by 0 bases and J by 7 bases, with 10 bases left in between. The CDR3 loop is CASSEAWQREQYF. The CDR3 DNA sequence: TGTGCCAGCAGTGAAGCGTGGCAGAGAGAGCAGTACTTC.

This clonotype is a singleton in its sample. At one end the junction does not follow the germline gene, possibly because of a read error. This chain joins TRBV24-1 and TRBJ2-2; weak D call: TRBD2 (6 bases). Germline V gene lookup returns CDR1 KGHDR and CDR2 SFDVKD. The CDR3 has 13 residues. The CDR3 DNA is TGTGCCACCAGTGACAGTTACACCGGGGGGCTGTTTTTT. This translates into CATSDSYTGGLFF.

The J gene is TRBJ2-1, the V gene TRBV19, with 10 bases that match TRBD2. CDR3 length: 14 residues. The germline V gene has CDR1 LNHDA and CDR2 SQIVND (reference sequence). Trimming at V came to 5 bases and at J to 6 bases, leaving 4 bases not matched to a gene. The CDR3 nucleotides read TGTGCCAGTAGTTGGAGCGGGGGGGTCAATGAGCAGTTCTTC. It yields the protein CASSWSGGVNEQFF.

The rearrangement uses TRBV19 and TRBJ1-1; 10 bases are a match to TRBD1. This CDR3 is built from 16 residues. CDR1 and CDR2 (germline): LNHDA, SQIVND (reference sequence). Losses at the gene ends were 5 bases for V and 11 bases for J; bases not matched to a gene: 17. The CDR3 here is CASSPLRGDRGFAAFF. The CDR3 region has the DNA TGTGCCAGTAGTCCTCTCAGAGGGGACAGGGGCTTTGCTGCTTTCTTT.

Only a few counts were recorded for this clonotype. The chain recombines TRBV10-3 with TRBJ1-2; tentative D call: TRBD1 (5 bases). This CDR3 has 16 residues. CDR1 is ENHRY and CDR2 is SYGVKD in the germline V gene. Between the trimmed V and J ends, which lost 0 bases and 0 bases, there was a span of 11 bases. This CDR3 is CAISESSGDANYGYTF. The CDR3 DNA follows: TGTGCCATCAGTGAGTCTTCGGGGGATGCTAACTATGGCTACACCTTC.

The chain is built from TRBV2 and TRBJ2-5; D gene unclear. V gave up 7 bases and J gave up 2 bases, with 8 bases separating them. The CDR3 has 12 amino acids. Germline CDR1 SNHLY, CDR2 FYNNEI. CDR3 residues: CASMRIQETQYF. CDR3 bases: TGTGCCAGCATGCGGATTCAAGAGACCCAGTACTTC.

The V and J genes are TRBV7-1 and TRBJ2-5; 9 nucleotides match TRBD1. TRBV7-1 is assigned to the ORF class and has an uncertain function. V was pared by 6 bases and J by 5 bases, with 4 bases of the junction left unmatched. This CDR3 comprises 13 residues. The CDR3 coding sequence is TGTGCCAGCAGGTCGGACAGGGGTGAGACCCAGTACTTC. Encoded protein: CASRSDRGETQYF.

Concerning this clonotype: The junction departs from the called germline gene at one end, perhaps through a read error. This sequence joins TRBV7-9 and TRBJ2-1; 8 nucleotides agree with TRBD2. CDR3 size: 15 residues. The germline V gene has CDR1 SEHNR and CDR2 FQNEAQ (reference sequence). DNA for the CDR3: TGTGCCAGCAGCTTAGGGGTTGACCGGCCGGGGGGGCAGCTCTTC. Translation: CASSLGVDRPGGQLF.

DNA of the CDR3: TGTGCCAGCAATGCAGACCGCTTGGTTAGCAATCAGCCCCAGCATTTT. Protein: CASNADRLVSNQPQHF. The chain links TRBV2 to TRBJ1-5; D unclear. Germline lookup yields CDR1 SNHLY and CDR2 FYNNEI. The CDR3 runs to 16 residues. V lost 7 bases and J 0 bases, leaving 16 bases between the germline ends.

The chain couples TRBV11-3 to TRBJ2-2, with a tentative D call TRBD1 (5 bases). The CDR3 length is 14 residues. Germline V gene lookup returns CDR1 SGHNT and CDR2 YENEEA. V lost 5 bases to trimming and J lost 5 bases, with 12 bases between them. CDR3 DNA sequence: TGTGCCAGCAGCCACACAGGACGTACCGGGGAGCTGTTTTTT. Protein product: CASSHTGRTGELFF.

J is TRBJ1-1 and V is TRBV7-8; 11 bases are a match to TRBD1. This CDR3 has 14 amino acids. V shed 5 bases, J shed 4 bases, and the junction held 3 bases outside the gene matches. The V gene's germline CDR1 is SGHVS and CDR2 FQNEAQ. This CDR3 reads CASSPGTGGTEAFF. The CDR3 bases are TGTGCCAGCAGCCCGGGGACAGGGGGCACTGAAGCTTTCTTT.

This chain joins TRBV14 and TRBJ2-1; unclear D gene. V lost 1 base, J lost 4 bases, and 2 bases lay in between. The CDR3 loop spans 12 amino acids. In germline, CDR1 is SGHDN, CDR2 FVKESK. CDR3 region: CASSQVYNEQFF. CDR3 bases: TGTGCCAGCAGCCAAGTTTACAATGAGCAGTTCTTC.

For this clonotype: One junction end does not reproduce the germline sequence, and a read error may be involved. This chain joins TRBV7-7 and TRBJ2-1; 10 bases are a match to TRBD2. Germline V gene data show CDR1 as SSHAT and CDR2 as FNYEAQ (reference sequence). This CDR3 is 15 amino acids long. The CDR3 region is CASSPISGRNGEQFF. As DNA, the CDR3 is TGTGCTAGCAGCCCGATTAGCGGGAGGAACGGCGAGCAGTTCTTC.

The gene calls are TRBV10-3 and TRBJ1-2; the D gene is possibly TRBD1 (6 bases). This CDR3 comprises 15 residues. Looked up from germline, CDR1 is ENHRY and CDR2 is SYGVKD. Between the trimmed V and J ends, which lost 3 bases and 7 bases, there was a span of 18 bases. For the CDR3, the DNA is TGTGCCATCAGTGACCCGAGAACCCCAGGGGTTGGCTACACCTTC. Its protein is CAISDPRTPGVGYTF.

Points on this clonotype: The junction differs from germline at one of its ends, possibly a read error. The rearrangement joins TRBV7-2 to TRBJ1-1, with no clear D. The CDR3 has 15 residues. Germline V gene data show CDR1 as SGHTA and CDR2 as FQGNSA. This CDR3 is CASSPLGLMNTEAFF. CDR3 sequence (DNA): TGTGCCAGCAGCCCCCTAGGGCTCATGAACACTGAAGCTTTCTTC.

This clonotype was observed at least ten times. The V gene is TRBV6-5, the J gene TRBJ2-7; D unclear. V lost 3 bases to trimming and J lost 3 bases, with 15 bases between them. The CDR3 sequence is 15 residues long. CDR1 and CDR2 (germline): MNHEY, SVGAGI. The CDR3 coding sequence is TGTGCCAGCAGTTATGGCCCCTTGCCCTACTACGAGCAGTACTTC. This translates into CASSYGPLPYYEQYF.